This record looks at one TCR beta chain sequence and its context. Using unique molecular identifiers, the investigators prepared the TCRbeta library. One entry per CDR3 protein results from TCRdb running MiXCR on the PCR reads. The table has approximately 390,000 distinct CDR3 sequences, under 13% seen once; the top ten hold 4.5% to 7%. Trimming took 4 bases from V and 2 from J; bases not matched to a gene: 6. Per germline, CDR1 SGHRS and CDR2 YFSETQ. The CDR3 length is 14 residues. These data are taken from a study of T-cell reconstitution after alpha-beta-depleted transplantation in children. The origin of this receptor is a human donor who donated a stem cell graft to a child with acute myeloid leukemia. Sequences were derived from PBMCs from the stem cell graft donor, sampled from the stem cell graft. This chain links TRBV5-1 with TRBJ2-7; 7 bases are a match to TRBD1. The CDR3 sequence: CASSTGQITYEQYF. The CDR3 DNA reads as TGCGCCAGCAGCACGGGACAGATAACCTACGAGCAGTACTTC.